The TCR beta chain described here comes from a study of blood T cell repertoires in COVID-19. Study-level background: Whether acute or convalescent, the COVID-19 samples came from the United States, Italy and Spain. Nucleic acid was either cDNA or gDNA, and it came from T cells, B-cell-depleted T cells, or PBMCs.

Authors' data handling: Amplifying reference gene primers gave estimates of nucleated cell counts. Libraries were prepared by immunoSEQ multiplex PCR; TCRdb keeps only in-frame clonotypes and omits some of them. V, J and clone size are taken as reported in that table, and D and trimming were inferred from the DNA itself. The sample gives more than 90,000 clones, roughly 84% of which show up once; approximately 13% is in the top ten. V dropped 7 bases and J dropped 7 bases, with 10 bases sitting between them. Germline V gene data show CDR1 as SGHAT and CDR2 as FQNNGV. The CDR3 contains 12 residues. The sample was peripheral blood. The sequence came from a human donor in a cohort sampled during active COVID-19. The chain links TRBV11-2 to TRBJ1-4; D might be TRBD1 (5 bases). CDR3 coding DNA: TGTGCCAGCACCCCGGGGGGTGAAAAACTGTTTTTT. Amino acids: CASTPGGEKLFF.